This TCR beta chain stems from a study of CD8 T cells in ankylosing spondylitis. Via MiXCR, TCRdb re-called the 5' RACE reads, giving one row per CDR3 protein. The profile shows roughly 230,000 distinct CDR3 sequences, 15% to 20% of them singletons. This clonotype was picked up a small number of times. CDR1 is SGHAT and CDR2 is FQDESV in the germline V gene (reference sequence). CDR3 length equals 20 residues. Trimming removed 5 bases from V and 6 bases from J; junction bases left unmatched: 21. The chain couples TRBV11-1 to TRBJ2-1; TRBD2 aligns across 11 bases. The sample taken for sequencing was blood, either unsorted or a sorted T cell fraction (not recorded which). The clonotype comes from a male donor with ankylosing spondylitis or in good health (not recorded which). CDR3 nucleotide sequence: TGTGCCAGCAGCGCCACCCTTGGGGGGCTCGGGACTAGCGGACCCAATGAGCAGTTCTTC. This translates into CASSATLGGLGTSGPNEQFF.